This T cell receptor (beta chain) was identified in a study of cytomegalovirus exposure and HLA in healthy donors. With 60 Vbeta and 13 Jbeta primers, the PCR was carried out. Libraries were prepared by immunoSEQ multiplex PCR; TCRdb keeps only in-frame clonotypes and omits some of them. The sample carries about 190,000 clones, around three quarters recorded once. The CDR3 is 16 residues long. CDR1 is SGHAT, CDR2 FQDESV, per germline (reference sequence). V shed 0 bases and J 10 bases; nucleotides not matched to a gene: 10. The clonotype originates from a woman aged 18-29 years in good health and CMV-seronegative. Material: PBMCs. This chain joins TRBV11-1 and TRBJ2-2; 8 bases agree with TRBD1. The CDR3, as DNA: TGTGCCAGCAGCTTAGCCGGGACAGGAGGGTTAGTGGAGCTGTTTTTT. Its protein product is CASSLAGTGGLVELFF.